This entry describes one T cell receptor beta chain. This specimen belongs to a study of T cell changes during pregnancy in multiple sclerosis. The germline gives CDR1 SGHDN, CDR2 FVKESK. This CDR3 contains 14 residues. Trimming removed 3 bases at V and 4 bases at J, with 12 bases between. TCRdb's copy holds only in-frame clones and misses some; the assay was immunoSEQ multiplex PCR. Among about 77,000 clones listed, approximately 94% were seen once. The starting material was peripheral blood, obtained after pregnancy. The receptor was isolated from a female donor in good health, enrolled as a control in a pregnancy study. V and J are TRBV14 and TRBJ2-5, with a weak D call TRBD1 (6 bases). The CDR3 region is CASSHSRGRETQYF. CDR3 DNA: TGTGCCAGCAGCCACAGCAGGGGACGAGAGACCCAGTACTTC.